The following is a TCR beta chain sequence with its context. No antigen is known for it. Base qualities are not recorded, but no much larger clone differs from it by a single base. These data come from a study of regulatory T cells in long-lasting Graves disease (dated by TCRdb to about 2021). A note on the overall study: In the newly diagnosed Graves' disease group, patients had been taking antithyroid drugs for less than 3 months. Peripheral blood TCR sequencing and RNA sequencing compared persistent Graves' disease patients with newly diagnosed Graves' disease patients. The study was registered as a clinical trial and conducted in China. A total of roughly 35 samples were covered by TCR sequencing, comprising about 13 persistent and approximately 20 newly diagnosed Graves' disease patients. Study-wide conclusions, independent of this receptor: Peripheral blood alone was examined, since thyroid tissue, which constituted the primary lesion, could not be accessed. TRBV28, TRBJ1-2 and TRBJ2-5 were preferentially used in persistent disease, while TRBV20-1 and TRBJ2-1 were favored in newly diagnosed disease. Only the TCR beta chain was sequenced and analyzed. Persistent Graves' disease patients showed lower TCR Shannon entropy and fewer highly expanded clones than newly diagnosed patients, suggesting clonal expansion. The authors noted that the small sample size was a limitation that may lower accuracy. Persistent patients shared more public clonotypes among themselves (under 3,000) than newly diagnosed patients did (over 900).

Explained via the paper, the time point label denotes: newly diagnosed GD, antithyroid drugs for less than 3 months. For both TCR sequencing and RNA sequencing, RNA was extracted from PBMCs in TRIzol. The diagnosis of Graves' disease was made according to American Thyroid Association guidelines. Recruitment of patients was carried out at an endocrinology department in Xi'an, China. Each patient gave approximately 9 milliliters of peripheral blood, collected in an EDTA anticoagulant tube. Ficoll Paque Plus density gradient separation was used to isolate PBMCs, and no further T cell sorting was done. RNA quality was checked with an Agilent 2100 Bioanalyzer and agarose gel, and concentration with a NanoDrop 2000. To prepare the library, multiplex PCR was applied. Sequenced using an Illumina HiSeq 4000. CDR3 regions were amplified by Arm-PCR with iRepertoire HTBI primers to construct TCR beta libraries. PCR products were gel purified before sequencing. Processing in the source paper ran as follows. Gene usage analysis of CDR3 amino acid clonotypes relied on the 60 or so TRBV and 13 to 15 TRBJ segments identified across samples. COPE and FqMerger were used to merge the filtered high-quality paired reads into contigs. BLAST was used to align contigs to IMGT TRBV, TRBD and TRBJ reference genes, with CDR3 defined following IMGT. Any clonotype with a frequency above 0.1% was classified as a highly expanded clone. Repertoire diversity was measured by Shannon entropy, and V-J evenness by the Gini coefficient. A clonotype was considered public if more than one individual shared it. Using fastp at Q25 and MiXCR, TCRdb reprocessed the public reads and kept productive beta chains. Rows merge per CDR3 protein into single entries with the most common DNA and genes. TCRdb assigned the V and J calls; the authors' analysis was not used. Present in this sample are some 490,000 distinct CDR3 sequences, around 12% of which were seen just once. The ten largest clones capture over 7% of the sample.

The germline V gene encodes CDR1 PRHDT and CDR2 FYEKMQ (reference sequence). V lost 5 bases and J lost 5 bases; the stretch between them is 7 bases long. The CDR3 contains 13 residues, cysteine and phenylalanine counted. Here the CDR3 DNA is all that survives: 39 bases in frame from base 1. These data were likewise used in another study, on T cells in Graves' hyperthyroidism and ophthalmopathy. The second study also describes: Graves' hyperthyroidism was defined as stable when no progression to ophthalmopathy occurred over 18 months of follow-up. The hyperthyroidism patients were between 18 and 65 years old and newly diagnosed, with a disease duration of less than 2 months. The study excluded patients with uncontrolled infections, other autoimmune diseases, pregnancy or lactation. Diagnoses were based on clinical symptoms, serum thyroxine and TRAb, thyroid ultrasound and orbital computed tomography. The TCR CDR3 was subjected to a first round of RT-PCR using the HTBI primer set and the Qiagen OneStep RT-PCR kit. Most expanded thyroid clonotypes (frequency above 0.001) were also found in blood, which suggests that blood repertoires may mirror thyroid immune responses. In cross-validation, a model built on a 13 V-J signature told ophthalmopathy apart from stable hyperthyroidism with 85% to 90% sensitivity and around 84% specificity, and in testing the same model reached 80%/75%. During validation, the model predicted progression to ophthalmopathy a median of approximately 7 months ahead of onset, with almost 71% sensitivity and less than 85% specificity. To identify distinguishing TCR V-J signatures, a discovery cohort of some 99 patients was used, comprising some 45 with Graves' ophthalmopathy and around 57 with stable Graves' hyperthyroidism. Prospective prediction of ophthalmopathy was tested in an independent validation cohort consisting of under 20 hyperthyroidism patients and around 16 patients who later progressed to ophthalmopathy. The approximately 100 discovery patients were randomly split 7:3 into training and test sets. Thyroid tissue and blood T-cell repertoires from about 6 Graves' hyperthyroidism patients were also compared in the study. After blood sampling, hyperthyroidism patients were treated with methimazole at a starting dose of 30 mg daily, and ophthalmopathy patients were treated with high-dose intravenous methylprednisolone. Libraries were constructed in a second round of multiplex PCR, after which size selection and purification were performed. The libraries were sequenced on an Illumina HiSeq2000 using paired-end 100 bp reads. SOAPnuke was used to process the raw data, with reads discarded if the reads contained adapters or uncalled bases, had a mean Phred below 15, or lacked an exact constant-primer or identifier match. COPE v1.2.5 was used to merge the high-quality paired reads, and each unique nucleotide sequence was defined as a clonotype. Clonotypes were aligned to IMGT TRBV, TRBD and TRBJ reference segments using MiTCR v1.1. Analysis was restricted to V-J combinations with a frequency above 0.0001, which covered 98% to 99.2% of repertoires. A TCS score was defined as the ratio between F50 (clonal expansion) and ExV (chaos), using BLOSUM62-based TCRdist between CDR3 peptides within each V-J. Welch's t-statistics and random forest reduced around 520 V-J features to roughly 13, which were used in a naive Bayes classifier (R e1071). Sample size was not statistically predetermined, and blinding of investigators to group allocation was not performed. The paper describes TCR Vbeta CDR3 sequencing of 140 or so peripheral blood samples, made up of about 41 ophthalmopathy patients, roughly 80 hyperthyroidism patients and about 17 progressor patients.

This material consisted of peripheral blood mononuclear cells (PBMCs), taken at new diagnosis, from a patient treated with antithyroid drugs. The sequence was obtained from a young woman with Graves disease. Donor details come from another sample of the same person, matched by shared clones. The sequence joins TRBV13 to TRBJ1-6; the D gene remains uncertain. The DNA sequence follows: TGTGCCAGCAGCGTCCGAGATAATTCACCCCTCCACTTT. It codes for CASSVRDNSPLHF.